This TCR beta chain was captured by sequencing in a study of cytomegalovirus exposure and HLA in healthy donors. Turning to the study itself: Sequencing of roughly 180 million T cells in an earlier analysis found 100 million or so unique TCR beta sequences. An early data release held about 85 million unique TCRs from HLA-typed donors.

Amplification used 60 Vbeta primers and 13 Jbeta primers. Clones were read by immunoSEQ multiplex PCR, and TCRdb kept only the in-frame ones, dropping some. The sample data list 70,000 or so clones. Trimming left V 3 bases short and J 7 bases short, with 10 bases between. This CDR3 region has 13 residues. CDR1 and CDR2 from the germline V gene are MDHEN and SYDVKM. The rearrangement links TRBV28 to TRBJ1-5; a possible D gene is TRBD1 (6 bases). Sample: PBMCs. The TCR comes from a man aged 40-49 years in good health and CMV-seronegative. DNA for the CDR3: TGTGCCAGCAGTTTGGGGGCATGGCAGCCCCAGCATTTT. Translated, it gives CASSLGAWQPQHF.